This is a list of T cell receptor beta chains from one sample in a study of T cells in Graves' hyperthyroidism and ophthalmopathy. A single record per CDR3 protein comes from TCRdb applying MiXCR to the multiplex PCR reads. This table has about 330,000 distinct CDR3 sequences, around 13% appearing once. Source material: blood. The origin of the receptors is a middle-aged woman with Graves' ophthalmopathy. CDR3s include the opening cysteine and the closing phenylalanine or tryptophan. A D gene is named only where the DNA matches it firmly. Size values are once, few and many counts, or a class for expanded clones, and some rows have none.

v_gene	abundance	len	d_gene	j_gene	CDR3aa	CDR3nt
TRBV20-1	many	12	-	TRBJ1-2	CSATRTSYGYTF	TGCAGTGCAACCCGGACATCCTATGGCTACACCTTC
TRBV19	-	15	TRBD1	TRBJ2-1	CASSILGQIDNEQFF	TGTGCCAGTAGTATTTTGGGACAGATAGACAATGAGCAGTTCTTC
TRBV7-9	many	17	TRBD2	TRBJ2-1	CASSYRLAGGRDNEQFF	TGTGCCAGCAGCTACAGACTAGCGGGAGGTCGGGACAATGAGCAGTTCTTC
TRBV20-1	many	14	-	TRBJ2-7	CSAQAGDGGYEQYF	TGCAGTGCCCAAGCAGGGGACGGAGGCTACGAGCAGTACTTC
TRBV28	many	14	-	TRBJ1-2	CASSPGGGIYGYTF	TGTGCCAGCAGCCCCGGGGGCGGGATCTATGGCTACACCTTC
TRBV20-1	few	15	-	TRBJ2-7	CSASPSNTISYEQYF	TGCAGTGCCTCCCCCTCAAACACGATCTCCTACGAGCAGTACTTC
TRBV12-3/TRBV12-4	many	14	-	TRBJ1-1	CASSFWSGNTEAFF	TGTGCCAGCAGTTTCTGGTCCGGGAACACTGAAGCTTTCTTT
TRBV6-1	many	16	-	TRBJ2-2	CASSELAAGGTGELFF	TGTGCCAGCAGTGAACTAGCGGCAGGGGGCACCGGGGAGCTGTTTTTT
TRBV28	many	13	TRBD1	TRBJ1-5	CASRDRGFQPQHF	TGTGCCAGCCGGGACAGGGGGTTTCAGCCCCAGCATTTT
TRBV5-6	-	12	-	TRBJ2-7	CASTAPSYEQYF	TGTGCCAGCACCGCGCCCTCCTACGAGCAGTACTTC
TRBV29-1	many	14	-	TRBJ2-5	CSVYGPGGGETQYF	TGCAGCGTTTATGGGCCAGGGGGAGGAGAGACCCAGTACTTC
TRBV20-1	once	14	TRBD1	TRBJ2-5	CSASHGTEQETQYF	TGCAGTGCTAGTCATGGGACAGAACAAGAGACCCAGTACTTC
TRBV5-6	few	15	-	TRBJ1-1	CASSWQGRAMAEAFF	TGTGCCAGCAGCTGGCAGGGCAGGGCAATGGCGGAAGCTTTCTTT
TRBV25-1	many	13	-	TRBJ1-1	CASSARMNTEAFF	TGTGCCAGCAGTGCGCGGATGAACACTGAAGCTTTCTTT
TRBV6-1	many	16	TRBD2	TRBJ2-7	CASRPGISGNSYEQYF	TGTGCCAGCAGGCCGGGGATTAGCGGGAATTCCTACGAGCAGTACTTC
TRBV12-3/TRBV12-4	many	15	TRBD1	TRBJ2-7	CASSLPGTGMYEQYF	TGTGCCAGCAGTTTACCCGGGACAGGGATGTACGAGCAGTACTTC
TRBV4-1	few	15	TRBD2	TRBJ2-5	CASSHTPSGQETQYF	TGCGCCAGCAGCCACACACCTAGCGGTCAAGAGACCCAGTACTTC
TRBV11-2	many	17	TRBD2	TRBJ2-3	CASSFRLAASSTDTQYF	TGTGCCAGCAGCTTTCGACTAGCGGCATCTAGCACAGATACGCAGTATTTT
TRBV9	-	16	TRBD2	TRBJ2-1	CASSVAGGHSYNEQFF	TGTGCCAGCAGCGTAGCGGGAGGCCACTCCTACAATGAGCAGTTCTTC
TRBV9	-	14	-	TRBJ1-2	CASSAGAENYGYTF	TGTGCCAGCAGCGCGGGAGCCGAAAACTATGGCTACACCTTC
TRBV2	many	15	-	TRBJ1-6	CASSQGRQGNSPLHF	TGTGCCAGCTCTCAGGGACGGCAGGGTAATTCACCCCTCCACTTT
TRBV2	many	11	-	TRBJ1-2	CASTGAYGYTF	TGTGCCAGCACGGGGGCATATGGCTACACCTTC
TRBV4-2	-	16	-	TRBJ2-7	CASSQELTVSGYEQYF	TGTGCCAGCAGCCAAGAGCTGACCGTATCGGGCTACGAGCAGTACTTC
TRBV5-1	many	15	TRBD1	TRBJ1-5	CASSRGGQAGQPQHF	TGCGCCAGCAGCAGGGGGGGACAGGCGGGTCAGCCCCAGCATTTT
TRBV18	-	14	-	TRBJ2-2	CASSPRGVTGELFF	TGTGCCAGCTCACCACGCGGGGTTACCGGGGAGCTGTTTTTT
TRBV3-1	few	16	TRBD2	TRBJ2-3	CASSRRGLAGTDTQYF	TGTGCCAGCAGCCGCCGCGGACTAGCGGGCACAGATACGCAGTATTTT
TRBV20-1	many	14	-	TRBJ2-7	CSASTRTEVYEQYF	TGCAGTGCTAGTACTAGGACTGAAGTTTACGAGCAGTACTTC
TRBV12-3/TRBV12-4	many	15	-	TRBJ1-5	CASSFPREGNQPQHF	TGTGCCAGCAGTTTTCCCAGAGAAGGCAATCAGCCCCAGCATTTT
TRBV2	many	13	-	TRBJ2-7	CASSATPVYEQYF	TGTGCCAGCAGTGCAACCCCGGTATACGAGCAGTACTTC
TRBV19	-	16	-	TRBJ2-3	CASSRDNSGAGDTQYF	TGTGCCAGTAGCAGGGACAACAGCGGGGCGGGAGATACGCAGTATTTT
TRBV11-1	-	13	-	TRBJ2-1	CASSFLIYNEQFF	TGTGCCAGCAGCTTTCTGATCTACAATGAGCAGTTCTTC
TRBV12-3/TRBV12-4	many	13	-	TRBJ2-7	CASSLKATYEQYF	TGTGCCAGCAGTTTAAAGGCTACCTACGAGCAGTACTTC
TRBV20-1	many	15	-	TRBJ2-3	CSARDPTELTDTQYF	TGCAGTGCTAGAGACCCTACAGAGCTCACAGATACGCAGTATTTT
TRBV10-3	many	13	-	TRBJ1-5	CAIRPDGDQPQHF	TGTGCCATCAGGCCGGACGGTGATCAGCCCCAGCATTTT
TRBV4-1	few	14	-	TRBJ1-1	CASSQDPGNTEAFF	TGCGCCAGCAGCCAAGATCCCGGGAACACTGAAGCTTTCTTT
TRBV19	few	12	-	TRBJ1-2	CATDSPLFGYTF	TGTGCGACGGACAGCCCCCTCTTTGGCTACACCTTC
TRBV7-2	-	12	-	TRBJ1-5	CASSLEWGPQHF	TGTGCCAGCAGCTTAGAGTGGGGACCCCAGCATTTT
TRBV19	many	16	TRBD1	TRBJ1-5	CASSIVSAGGGQPQHF	TGTGCCAGTAGTATAGTCAGCGCAGGGGGCGGACAGCCCCAGCATTTT
TRBV24-1	-	15	-	TRBJ1-2	CATSGPGYEGYGYTF	TGTGCCACCAGTGGGCCCGGGTATGAGGGCTATGGCTACACCTTC
TRBV24-1	-	16	-	TRBJ2-2	CATSDLLRGNTGELFF	TGTGCCACCAGTGATCTCCTGAGGGGTAACACCGGGGAGCTGTTTTTT